This T cell receptor (beta chain) was captured by sequencing in a study of shared clonotypes between healthy human individuals. Findings and caveats of the study: Only a few donors were included, so the genetic and exposure-history diversity represented was limited.

Points on this clone: Its antigen is undetermined.

Germline CDR1 and CDR2: LNHDA and SQIVND (reference sequence). This CDR3 spans 22 amino acids. Trimming removed 1 base from V and 1 base from J; junction bases left unmatched: 19. Using immunoSEQ multiplex PCR, the repertoire was profiled, and TCRdb retains in-frame clones only, with some absent. The sample includes under 650,000 clones, almost 97% of them seen just once. The rearrangement links TRBV19 to TRBJ2-1; 10 nucleotides match TRBD2. This TCR was recovered from a woman under 40 in good health. Input material: naive CD4+ T cells sorted from blood. Subset defined: CD45RA+ positively selected. The CDR3 nucleotides read TGTGCCAGTAGTATAGGGGGCATATTGAGCGGGAGGGTAAGGGTATCCTACAATGAGCAGTTCTTC. This sequence encodes CASSIGGILSGRVRVSYNEQFF.